This T cell receptor (beta chain) was identified during a study of post-analysis software for immune sequencing data. Study summary: Relapsing-remitting, secondary progressive and progressive-relapsing forms of multiple sclerosis all featured among disease courses. Overall study results and limits: Significantly lower normalized Chao1 diversity was seen in multiple sclerosis patients than in controls. Under F measure analysis, samples from one preparation batch co-clustered strongly. Among roughly five TRBV segments more frequent in patients than controls were TRBV5-6, TRBV5-1 and TRBV20-1.

The V gene lost 3 bases and the J gene lost 5 bases, with 15 bases spanning the gap. Germline V gives CDR1 KGHSH, CDR2 LQKENI. The CDR3 loop spans 15 amino acids. To note about this clonotype: Its specificity is unknown.

TCR beta cDNA libraries included unique molecular identifiers. With roughly 0.9 to 11 million T cells as the source, a few hundred thousand cDNA molecules resulted. TCRdb redid the calling of the PCR reads with MiXCR, one entry per CDR3 protein. The sample consists of approximately 730,000 distinct CDR3 sequences, about half of them appearing once. Input material: blood. V and J are TRBV18 and TRBJ2-3; tentatively, D is TRBD1 (5 bases). The TCR was taken from a girl between 10 and 17 years old with multiple sclerosis. The CDR3 DNA sequence: TGTGCCAGCTCACCCCTCACAGGTGTGATAGATACGCAGTATTTT. It is translated as CASSPLTGVIDTQYF.